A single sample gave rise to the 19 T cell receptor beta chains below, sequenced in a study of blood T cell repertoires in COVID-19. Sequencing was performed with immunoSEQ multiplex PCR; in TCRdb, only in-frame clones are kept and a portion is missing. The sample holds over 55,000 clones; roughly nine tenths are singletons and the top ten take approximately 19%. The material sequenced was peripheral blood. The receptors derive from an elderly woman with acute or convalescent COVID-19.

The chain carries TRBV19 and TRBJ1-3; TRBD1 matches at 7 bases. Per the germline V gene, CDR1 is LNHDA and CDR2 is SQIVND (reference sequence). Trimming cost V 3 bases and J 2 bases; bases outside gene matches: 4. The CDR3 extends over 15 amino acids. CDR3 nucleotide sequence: TGTGCCAGTAGTATCTCCGACAGGGCTGGAAACACCATATATTTT. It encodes CASSISDRAGNTIYF.

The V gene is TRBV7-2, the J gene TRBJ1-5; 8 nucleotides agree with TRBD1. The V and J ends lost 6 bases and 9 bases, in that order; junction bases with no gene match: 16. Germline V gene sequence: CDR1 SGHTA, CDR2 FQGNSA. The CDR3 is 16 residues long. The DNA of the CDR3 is TGTGCCAGCAGTCTCGGACAGGGAAGGTTGATGACGCCCCAGCATTTT. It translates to CASSLGQGRLMTPQHF. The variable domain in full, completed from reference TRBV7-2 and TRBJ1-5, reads GAGVSQSPSNKVTEKGKDVELRCDPISGHTALYWYRQSLGQGLEFLIYFQGNSAPDKSGLPSDRFSAERTGGSVSTLTIQRTQQEDSAVYLCASSLGQGRLMTPQHFGDGTRLSIL.

The CDR3 is CASSDGQGAGNTIYF. In DNA, the CDR3 is TGCGCCAGCAGCGATGGACAGGGAGCCGGAAACACCATATATTTT. The chain carries TRBV5-1 and TRBJ1-3; 8 nucleotides agree with TRBD1. The CDR3 totals 15 residues. CDR1 is SGHRS, CDR2 YFSETQ, per germline. Trimming at V came to 4 bases and at J to 4 bases, leaving 7 bases not matched to a gene. Combining the CDR3 with reference TRBV5-1 and TRBJ1-3 gives the whole variable domain KAGVTQTPRYLIKTRGQQVTLSCSPISGHRSVSWYQQTPGQGLQFLFEYFSETQRNKGNFPGRFSGRQFSNSRSEMNVSTLELGDSALYLCASSDGQGAGNTIYFGEGSWLTVV.

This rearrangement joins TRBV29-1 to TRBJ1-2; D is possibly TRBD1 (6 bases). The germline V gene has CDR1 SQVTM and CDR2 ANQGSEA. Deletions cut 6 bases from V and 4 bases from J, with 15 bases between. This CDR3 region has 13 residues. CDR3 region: CSVIQTGSYGYTF. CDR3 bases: TGCAGCGTAATACAGACAGGTTCCTATGGCTACACCTTC.

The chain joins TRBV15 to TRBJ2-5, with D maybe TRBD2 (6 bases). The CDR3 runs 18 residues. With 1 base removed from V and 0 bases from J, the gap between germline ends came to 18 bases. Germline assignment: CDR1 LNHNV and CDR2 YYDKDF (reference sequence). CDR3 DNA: TGTGCCACCAGCAGAGCGCTTTGGGGAGGAGAAGACCAAGAGACCCAGTACTTC. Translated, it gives CATSRALWGGEDQETQYF. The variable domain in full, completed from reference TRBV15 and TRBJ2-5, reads DAMVIQNPRYQVTQFGKPVTLSCSQTLNHNVMYWYQQKSSQAPKLLFHYYDKDFNNEADTPDNFQSRRPNTSFCFLDIRSPGLGDTAMYLCATSRALWGGEDQETQYFGPGTRLLVL.

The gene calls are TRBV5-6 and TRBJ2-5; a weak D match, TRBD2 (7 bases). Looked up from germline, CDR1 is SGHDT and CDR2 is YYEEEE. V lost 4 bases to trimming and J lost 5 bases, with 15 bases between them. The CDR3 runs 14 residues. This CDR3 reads CASSLGGRGETQYF. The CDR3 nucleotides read TGTGCCAGCAGCCTGGGAGGGAGGGGGGAGACCCAGTACTTC. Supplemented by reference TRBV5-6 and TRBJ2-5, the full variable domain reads DAGVTQSPTHLIKTRGQQVTLRCSPKSGHDTVSWYQQALGQGPQFIFQYYEEEERQRGNFPDRFSGHQFPNYSSELNVNALLLGDSALYLCASSLGGRGETQYFGPGTRLLVL.

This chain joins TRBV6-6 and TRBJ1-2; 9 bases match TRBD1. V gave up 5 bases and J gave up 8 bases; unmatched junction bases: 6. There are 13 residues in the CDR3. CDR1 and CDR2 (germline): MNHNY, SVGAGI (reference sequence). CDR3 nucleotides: TGTGCCAGCAGTCCCGGGACAGGGTCCGGCTACACCTTC. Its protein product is CASSPGTGSGYTF.

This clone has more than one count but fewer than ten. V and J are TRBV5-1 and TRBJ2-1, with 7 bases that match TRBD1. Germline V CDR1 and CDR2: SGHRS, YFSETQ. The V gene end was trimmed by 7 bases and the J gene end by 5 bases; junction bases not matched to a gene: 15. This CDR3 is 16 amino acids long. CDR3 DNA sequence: TGCGCCAGCGCGGATAGGGGGCCCCCTTCGGACAATGAGCAGTTCTTC. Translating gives CASADRGPPSDNEQFF. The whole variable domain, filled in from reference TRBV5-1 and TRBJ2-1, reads KAGVTQTPRYLIKTRGQQVTLSCSPISGHRSVSWYQQTPGQGLQFLFEYFSETQRNKGNFPGRFSGRQFSNSRSEMNVSTLELGDSALYLCASADRGPPSDNEQFFGPGTRLTVL.

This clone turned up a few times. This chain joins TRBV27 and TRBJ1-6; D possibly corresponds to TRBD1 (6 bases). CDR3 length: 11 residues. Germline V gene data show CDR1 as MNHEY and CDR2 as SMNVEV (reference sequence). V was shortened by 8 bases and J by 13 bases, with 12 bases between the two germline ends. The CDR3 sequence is CASRLGGPLHF. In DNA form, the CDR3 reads TGTGCCAGCCGTCTAGGGGGTCCCCTCCACTTT.

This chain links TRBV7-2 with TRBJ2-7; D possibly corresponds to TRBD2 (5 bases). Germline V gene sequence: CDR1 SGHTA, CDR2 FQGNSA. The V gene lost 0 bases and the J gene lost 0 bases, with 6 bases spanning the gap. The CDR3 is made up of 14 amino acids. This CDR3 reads CASSLAGSSYEQYF. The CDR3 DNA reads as TGTGCCAGCAGCTTAGCGGGGAGCTCCTACGAGCAGTACTTC.

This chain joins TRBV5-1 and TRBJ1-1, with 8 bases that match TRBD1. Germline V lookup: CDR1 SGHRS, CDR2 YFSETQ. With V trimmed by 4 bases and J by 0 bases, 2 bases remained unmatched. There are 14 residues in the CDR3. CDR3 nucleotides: TGCGCCAGCAGCAGGACAGGGTTGAACACTGAAGCTTTCTTT. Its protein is CASSRTGLNTEAFF.

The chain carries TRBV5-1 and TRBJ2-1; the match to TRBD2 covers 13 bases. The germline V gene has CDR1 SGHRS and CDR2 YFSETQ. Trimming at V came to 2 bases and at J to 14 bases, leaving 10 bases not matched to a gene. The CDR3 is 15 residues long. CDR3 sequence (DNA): TGCGCCAGCAGCTTCTCCGGGACTAGCGGGGCGGGGGAGTTCTTC. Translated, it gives CASSFSGTSGAGEFF. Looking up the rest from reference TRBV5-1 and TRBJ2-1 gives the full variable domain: KAGVTQTPRYLIKTRGQQVTLSCSPISGHRSVSWYQQTPGQGLQFLFEYFSETQRNKGNFPGRFSGRQFSNSRSEMNVSTLELGDSALYLCASSFSGTSGAGEFFGPGTRLTVL.

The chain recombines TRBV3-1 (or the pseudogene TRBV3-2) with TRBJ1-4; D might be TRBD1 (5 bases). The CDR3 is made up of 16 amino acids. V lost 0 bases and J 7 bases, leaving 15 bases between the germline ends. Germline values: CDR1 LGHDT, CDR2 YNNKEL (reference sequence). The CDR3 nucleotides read TGTGCCAGCAGCCAAGAGTATAGACAGTTGGTTGAAAAACTGTTTTTT. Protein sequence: CASSQEYRQLVEKLFF.

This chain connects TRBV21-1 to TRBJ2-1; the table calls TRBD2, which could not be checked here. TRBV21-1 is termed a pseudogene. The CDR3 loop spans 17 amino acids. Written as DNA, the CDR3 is TGTGCCAGCAGCACGCGGACAGCGACTAGCGGTTACAATGAGCAGTTCTTC. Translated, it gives CASSTRTATSGYNEQFF.

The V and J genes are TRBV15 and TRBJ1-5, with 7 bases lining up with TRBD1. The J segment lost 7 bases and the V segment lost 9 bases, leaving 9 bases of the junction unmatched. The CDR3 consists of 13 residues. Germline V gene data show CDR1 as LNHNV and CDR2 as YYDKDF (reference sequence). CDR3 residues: CATQGQGGQPQHF. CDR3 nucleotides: TGTGCCACGCAGGGGCAGGGGGGCCAGCCCCAGCATTTT.

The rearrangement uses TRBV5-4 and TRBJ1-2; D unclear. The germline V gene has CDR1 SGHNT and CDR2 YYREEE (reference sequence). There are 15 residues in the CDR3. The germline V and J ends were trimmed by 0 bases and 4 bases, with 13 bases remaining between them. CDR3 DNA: TGTGCCAGCAGCTTGGCGTTCGGGGATCTCTATGGCTACACCTTC. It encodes CASSLAFGDLYGYTF.

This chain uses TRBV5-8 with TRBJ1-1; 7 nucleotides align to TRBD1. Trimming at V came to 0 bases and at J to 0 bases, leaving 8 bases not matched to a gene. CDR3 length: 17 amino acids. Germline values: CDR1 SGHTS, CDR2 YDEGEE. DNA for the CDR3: TGTGCCAGCAGCTTGGGGGTGACAGGGCTCATGAACACTGAAGCTTTCTTT. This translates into CASSLGVTGLMNTEAFF.

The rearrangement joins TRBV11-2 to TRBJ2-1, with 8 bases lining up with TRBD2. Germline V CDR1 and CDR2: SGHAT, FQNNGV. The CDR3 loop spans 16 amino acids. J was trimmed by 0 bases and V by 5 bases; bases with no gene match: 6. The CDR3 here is CASSPIAGGSYNEQFF. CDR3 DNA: TGTGCCAGCAGCCCCATCGCGGGGGGCTCCTACAATGAGCAGTTCTTC.

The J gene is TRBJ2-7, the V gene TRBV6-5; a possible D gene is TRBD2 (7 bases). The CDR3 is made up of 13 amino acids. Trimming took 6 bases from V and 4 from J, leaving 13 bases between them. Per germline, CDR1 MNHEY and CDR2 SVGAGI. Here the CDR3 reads CASRGGGQYEQYF. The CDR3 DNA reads TGTGCCAGCAGGGGCGGGGGCCAATACGAGCAGTACTTC.